The entry below describes one T cell receptor beta chain. The target antigen is unknown. Using immunoSEQ multiplex PCR, the repertoire was profiled, and TCRdb retains in-frame clones only, with some absent. The repertoire holds 150,000 to 160,000 clones, 90% seen once, with approximately 17% in the top ten. This sample stems from a study of T cell responses to AZD1222 COVID-19 vaccine. V was shortened by 3 bases and J by 7 bases, with 17 bases between the two germline ends. Germline V CDR1 and CDR2: KGHDR, SFDVKD. The CDR3 length is 15 residues. Study-wide findings and caveats: Increased Spike-specific TCR breadth and depth were observed after two AZD1222 doses.

This rearrangement joins TRBV24-1 to TRBJ2-5; the D call may be TRBD1 or TRBD2 (5 bases each). The specimen comprised peripheral blood, sampled on day 0 of AZD1222 vaccination. The receptor was isolated from an adult in good health. This chain's CDR3 is CATSDGTYGLGTQYF. For the CDR3, the DNA is TGTGCCACCAGTGATGGGACCTATGGGTTGGGGACCCAGTACTTC.